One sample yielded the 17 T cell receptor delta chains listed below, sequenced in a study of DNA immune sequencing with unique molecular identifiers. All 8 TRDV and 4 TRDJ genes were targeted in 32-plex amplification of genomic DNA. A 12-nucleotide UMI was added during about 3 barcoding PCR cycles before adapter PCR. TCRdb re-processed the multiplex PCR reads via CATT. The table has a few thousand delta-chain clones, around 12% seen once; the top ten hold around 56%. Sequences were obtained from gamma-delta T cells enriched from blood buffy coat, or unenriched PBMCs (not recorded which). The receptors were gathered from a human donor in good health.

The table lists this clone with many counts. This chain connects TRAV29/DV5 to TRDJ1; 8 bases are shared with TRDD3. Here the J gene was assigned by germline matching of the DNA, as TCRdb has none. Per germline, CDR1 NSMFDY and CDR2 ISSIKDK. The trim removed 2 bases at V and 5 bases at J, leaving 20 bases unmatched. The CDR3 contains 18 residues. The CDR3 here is CAASTVIRLGIPRDKLIF. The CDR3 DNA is TGTGCAGCAAGTACTGTGATAAGACTGGGGATACCTAGGGATAAACTCATCTTT. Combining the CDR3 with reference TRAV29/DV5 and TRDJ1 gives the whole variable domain DQQVKQNSPSLSVQEGRISILNCDYTNSMFDYFLWYKKYPAEGPTFLISISSIKDKNEDGRFTVFLNKSAKHLSLHIVPSQPGDSAVYFCAASTVIRLGIPRDKLIFGKGTRVTVEP.

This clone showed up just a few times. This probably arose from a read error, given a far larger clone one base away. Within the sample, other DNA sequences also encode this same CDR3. The CDR3 DNA follows: TGTGCCTGTGACACTCTGGGAGATTTAAATTCCTGGGACACCCGACAGATGTTTTTC. As protein: CACDTLGDLNSWDTRQMFF. This chain connects TRDV2 to TRDJ3; TRDD3 is a possible D gene (5 bases). This CDR3 is built from 19 residues. Per the germline V gene, CDR1 is GEAIGNYY and CDR2 is EKD. Trimming stripped 1 base from V and 1 base from J, with 16 bases between.

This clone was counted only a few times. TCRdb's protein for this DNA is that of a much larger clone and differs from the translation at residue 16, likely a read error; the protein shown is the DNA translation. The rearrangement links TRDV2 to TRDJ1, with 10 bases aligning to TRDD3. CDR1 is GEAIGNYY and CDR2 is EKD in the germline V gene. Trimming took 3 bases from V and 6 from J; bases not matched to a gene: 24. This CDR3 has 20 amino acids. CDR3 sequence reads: CACDPVLGDAKGRGPYKLIF. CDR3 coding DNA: TGTGCCTGTGACCCCGTACTGGGGGATGCGAAAGGGAGAGGACCCTATAAACTCATCTTT.

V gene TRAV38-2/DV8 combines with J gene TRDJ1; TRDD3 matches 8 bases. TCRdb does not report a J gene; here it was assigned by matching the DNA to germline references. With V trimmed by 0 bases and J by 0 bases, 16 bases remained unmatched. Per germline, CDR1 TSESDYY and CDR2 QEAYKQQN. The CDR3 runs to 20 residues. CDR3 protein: CAYRSAPSNYWGFHTDKLIF. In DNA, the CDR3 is TGTGCTTATAGGAGCGCACCTTCCAACTACTGGGGGTTCCACACCGATAAACTCATCTTT.

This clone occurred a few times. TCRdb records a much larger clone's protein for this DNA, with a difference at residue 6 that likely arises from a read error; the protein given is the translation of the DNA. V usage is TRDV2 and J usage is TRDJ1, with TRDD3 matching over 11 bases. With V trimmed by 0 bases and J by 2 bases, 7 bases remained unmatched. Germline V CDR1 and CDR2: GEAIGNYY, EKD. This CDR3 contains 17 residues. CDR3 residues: CACDTIGGYAGTDKLIF. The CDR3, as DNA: TGTGCCTGTGACACCATTGGGGGATACGCTGGGACCGATAAACTCATCTTT.

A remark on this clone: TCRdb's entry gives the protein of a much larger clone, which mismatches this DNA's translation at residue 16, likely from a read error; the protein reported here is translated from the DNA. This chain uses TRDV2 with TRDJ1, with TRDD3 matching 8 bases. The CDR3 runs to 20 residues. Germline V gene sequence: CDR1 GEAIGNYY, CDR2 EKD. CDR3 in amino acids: CACDTLRVSGGHEYTVKLIF. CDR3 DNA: TGTGCCTGTGACACCCTGAGGGTTTCTGGGGGACACGAGTACACCGTTAAACTCATCTTT.

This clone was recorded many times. CDR3 sequence reads: CAFRGYGRGTGGYDARYTDKLIF. The CDR3 DNA is TGTGCCTTCCGAGGGTACGGTAGGGGTACTGGGGGATATGACGCCCGGTACACCGATAAACTCATCTTT. The chain uses TRDV3 and TRDJ1; 11 bases map to TRDD3. CDR3 size: 23 residues. Germline V gene lookup returns CDR1 TVYSNPD and CDR2 GDNSRS (reference sequence). Trimming at V came to 3 bases and at J to 0 bases, leaving 30 bases not matched to a gene.

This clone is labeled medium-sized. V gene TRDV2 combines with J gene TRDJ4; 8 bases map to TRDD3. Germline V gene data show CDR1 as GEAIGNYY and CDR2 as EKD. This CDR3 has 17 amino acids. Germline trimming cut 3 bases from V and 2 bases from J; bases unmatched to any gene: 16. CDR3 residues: CACDSAGDTPPLRPLIF. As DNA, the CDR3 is TGTGCCTGTGACTCCGCTGGGGATACCCCACCCCTTAGACCCCTGATCTTT.

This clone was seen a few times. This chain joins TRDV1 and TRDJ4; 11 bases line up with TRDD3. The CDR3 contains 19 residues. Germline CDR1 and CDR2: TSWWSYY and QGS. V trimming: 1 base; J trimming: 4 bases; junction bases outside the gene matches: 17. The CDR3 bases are TGTGCTCTTGGGGAACCCGGGACCCTGGTGGATGGGGGATACGTACCCCTGATCTTT. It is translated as CALGEPGTLVDGGYVPLIF.

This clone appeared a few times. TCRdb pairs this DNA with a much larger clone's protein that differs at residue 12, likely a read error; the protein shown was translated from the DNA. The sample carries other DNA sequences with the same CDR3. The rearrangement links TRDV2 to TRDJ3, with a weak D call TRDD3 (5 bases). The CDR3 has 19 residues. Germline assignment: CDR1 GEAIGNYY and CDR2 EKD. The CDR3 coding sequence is TGTGCCTGTGACACGGGGGGGCTACGGAGCTCCAGGGACACCCGACAGATGTTTTTC. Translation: CACDTGGLRSSRDTRQMFF.

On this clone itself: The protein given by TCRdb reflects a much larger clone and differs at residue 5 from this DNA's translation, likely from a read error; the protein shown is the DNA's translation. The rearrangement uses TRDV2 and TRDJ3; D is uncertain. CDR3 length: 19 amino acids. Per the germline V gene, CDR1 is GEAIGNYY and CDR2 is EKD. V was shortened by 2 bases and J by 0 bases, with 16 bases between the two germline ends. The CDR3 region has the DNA TGTGCCTGTGACAAAATCAAGGAGGAGCCCTCCTGGGACACCCGACAGATGTTTTTC. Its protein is CACDKIKEEPSWDTRQMFF.

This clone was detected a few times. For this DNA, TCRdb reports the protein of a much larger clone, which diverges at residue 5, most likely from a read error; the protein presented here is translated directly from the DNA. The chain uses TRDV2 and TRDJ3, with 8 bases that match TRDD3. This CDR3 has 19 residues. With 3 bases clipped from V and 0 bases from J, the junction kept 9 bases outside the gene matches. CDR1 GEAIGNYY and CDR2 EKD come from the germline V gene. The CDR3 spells CACDAGSWGSSWDTRQMFF. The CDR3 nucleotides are TGTGCCTGTGACGCCGGTAGCTGGGGGAGCTCCTGGGACACCCGACAGATGTTTTTC.

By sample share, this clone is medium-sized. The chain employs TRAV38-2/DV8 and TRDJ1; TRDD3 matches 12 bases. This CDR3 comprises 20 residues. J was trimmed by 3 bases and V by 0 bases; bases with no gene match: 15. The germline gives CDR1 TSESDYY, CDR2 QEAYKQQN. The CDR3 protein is CAYRSASLTYYWGIPDKLIF. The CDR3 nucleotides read TGTGCTTATAGGAGCGCGTCCCTTACTTATTACTGGGGGATACCCGATAAACTCATCTTT.

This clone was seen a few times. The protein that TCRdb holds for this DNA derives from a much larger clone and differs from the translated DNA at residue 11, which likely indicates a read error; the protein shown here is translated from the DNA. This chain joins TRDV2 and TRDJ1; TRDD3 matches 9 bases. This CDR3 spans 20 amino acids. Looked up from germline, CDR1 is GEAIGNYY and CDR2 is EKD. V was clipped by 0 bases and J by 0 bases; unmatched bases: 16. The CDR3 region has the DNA TGTGCCTGTGACACCGTCGCTACTGGGGGAGACGGAGGGTACACCGATAAACTCATCTTT. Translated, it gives CACDTVATGGDGGYTDKLIF.

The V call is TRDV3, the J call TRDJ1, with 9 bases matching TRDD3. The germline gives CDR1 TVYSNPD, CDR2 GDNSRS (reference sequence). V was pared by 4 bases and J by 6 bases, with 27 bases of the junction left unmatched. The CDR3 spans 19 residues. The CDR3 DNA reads TGTGCCTCCCTAAACCTGCTCGAGGGGGGATACATGCCTTGGCATAAACTCATCTTT. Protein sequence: CASLNLLEGGYMPWHKLIF.

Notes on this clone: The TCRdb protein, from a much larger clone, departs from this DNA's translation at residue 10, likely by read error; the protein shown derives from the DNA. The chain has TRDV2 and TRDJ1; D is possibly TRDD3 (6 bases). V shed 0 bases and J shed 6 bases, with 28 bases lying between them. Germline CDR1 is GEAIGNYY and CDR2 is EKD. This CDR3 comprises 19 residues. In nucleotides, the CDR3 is TGTGCCTGTGACACCCTTGTAGTGGGGGGTACTGACCCCGGGAATAAACTCATCTTT. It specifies CACDTLVVGGTDPGNKLIF.

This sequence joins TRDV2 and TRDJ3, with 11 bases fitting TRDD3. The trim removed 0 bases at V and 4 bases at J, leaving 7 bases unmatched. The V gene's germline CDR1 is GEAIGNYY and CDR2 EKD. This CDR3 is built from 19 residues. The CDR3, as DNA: TGTGCCTGTGACACCGTAATGGGGGATACGCTTTGGGACACCCGACAGATGTTTTTC. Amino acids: CACDTVMGDTLWDTRQMFF.